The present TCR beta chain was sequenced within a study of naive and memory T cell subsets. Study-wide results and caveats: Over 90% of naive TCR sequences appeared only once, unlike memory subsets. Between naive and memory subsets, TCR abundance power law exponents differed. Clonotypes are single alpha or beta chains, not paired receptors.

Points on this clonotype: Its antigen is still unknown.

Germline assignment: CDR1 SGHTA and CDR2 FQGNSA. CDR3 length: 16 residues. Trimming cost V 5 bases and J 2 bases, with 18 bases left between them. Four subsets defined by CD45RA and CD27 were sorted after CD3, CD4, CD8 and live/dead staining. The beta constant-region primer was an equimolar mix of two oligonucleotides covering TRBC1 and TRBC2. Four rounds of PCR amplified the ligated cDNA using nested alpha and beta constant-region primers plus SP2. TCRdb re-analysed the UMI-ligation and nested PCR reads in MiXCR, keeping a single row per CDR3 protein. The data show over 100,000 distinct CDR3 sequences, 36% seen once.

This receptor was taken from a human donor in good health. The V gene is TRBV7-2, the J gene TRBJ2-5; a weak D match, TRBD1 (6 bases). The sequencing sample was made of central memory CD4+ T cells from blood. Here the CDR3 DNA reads TGTGCCAGCAGCCCCCGGTCCCGGACAGTTCAAGAGACCCAGTACTTC. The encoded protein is CASSPRSRTVQETQYF. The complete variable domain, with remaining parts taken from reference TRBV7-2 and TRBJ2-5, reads GAGVSQSPSNKVTEKGKDVELRCDPISGHTALYWYRQSLGQGLEFLIYFQGNSAPDKSGLPSDRFSAERTGGSVSTLTIQRTQQEDSAVYLCASSPRSRTVQETQYFGPGTRLLVL.